This is a list of T cell receptor beta chains from one sample in a study of blood T cell repertoires in COVID-19. TCRdb's table, derived via immunoSEQ multiplex PCR, lists solely in-frame clones and lacks some. The table has roughly 230,000 clones, roughly 86% seen once. Sequencing was done on a sample of peripheral blood. The receptors originated from a man in his forties or fifties with acute or convalescent COVID-19. The CDR3 runs from the conserved cysteine through the conserved F or W. The D gene is left open where the match is weak. Size is stated for part of the rows, as once, few or many counts, or as a class when the clone is expanded.

V gene,D gene,J gene,clone size,CDR3 protein,CDR3 DNA
TRBV2,.,TRBJ1-2,.,CASSETLEPYGYTF,TGTGCCAGCAGTGAGACACTAGAACCTTATGGCTACACCTTC
TRBV6-5,.,TRBJ2-2,.,CASSYGGTLTGELFF,TGTGCCAGCAGTTACGGGGGGACCCTCACCGGGGAGCTGTTTTTT
TRBV30,.,TRBJ2-7,.,CAWSQNRAREQYF,TGTGCCTGGAGTCAAAACAGGGCAAGGGAGCAGTACTTC
TRBV5-4,.,TRBJ2-7,.,CASSTTGSREQYF,TGTGCCAGCAGCACGACAGGCAGTCGGGAGCAGTACTTC
TRBV3-1/TRBV3-2,.,TRBJ1-5,many,CASSQGPYQRPQHF,TGTGCCAGCAGCCAAGGACCCTATCAGCGGCCCCAGCATTTT
TRBV5-1,TRBD1,TRBJ2-7,.,CASSLADRAGEQYF,TGCGCCAGCAGCTTGGCCGACAGGGCGGGCGAGCAGTACTTC
TRBV2,TRBD1,TRBJ1-6,.,CASSDQGVVSPLHF,TGTGCCAGCAGTGATCAGGGGGTAGTTTCACCCCTCCACTTT
TRBV7-3,TRBD2,TRBJ2-7,.,CASSLKASGSVHEQYF,TGTGCCAGCAGCTTAAAGGCTAGCGGGAGTGTACACGAGCAGTACTTC
TRBV18,TRBD1,TRBJ2-4,.,CASSSDRFAKNIQYF,TGTGCCAGCTCATCGGACAGGTTCGCCAAAAACATTCAGTACTTC
TRBV2,.,TRBJ1-5,.,CASRDTNQPQHF,TGTGCCAGCCGGGACACCAATCAGCCCCAGCATTTT
TRBV7-6,TRBD2,TRBJ2-2,.,CASSFRLAGDSGELFF,TGTGCCAGCAGCTTTAGACTAGCGGGAGATTCCGGGGAGCTGTTTTTT
TRBV11-2,.,TRBJ2-1,.,CASSWGLSGSSYNEQFF,TGTGCCAGCAGCTGGGGCCTTAGCGGAAGCTCCTACAATGAGCAGTTCTTC
TRBV7-8,.,TRBJ2-1,.,CASSHRRVSGYEQFF,TGTGCCAGCAGCCACCGCCGAGTCTCAGGCTATGAGCAGTTCTTC
TRBV5-1,TRBD1,TRBJ1-4,.,CASSSTGQGGEKLFF,TGCGCCAGCAGCTCGACCGGACAGGGCGGTGAAAAACTGTTTTTT
TRBV30,.,TRBJ2-1,once,CAWGSGYNEQFF,TGTGCCTGGGGGAGTGGCTACAATGAGCAGTTCTTC
TRBV10-2,.,TRBJ1-3,.,CASRSNTIYF,TGCGCCAGCAGGTCGAACACCATATATTTT
TRBV5-1,TRBD2,TRBJ2-1,.,CASSPGLGSYNEQFF,TGCGCCAGCAGCCCGGGACTAGGGTCCTACAATGAGCAGTTCTTC
TRBV11-2,TRBD1,TRBJ2-1,once,CASSLAAGTAHYNEQFF,TGTGCCAGCAGCCTCGCGGCCGGGACAGCTCATTACAATGAGCAGTTCTTC
TRBV28,.,TRBJ1-5,.,CASSLSSQLQPQHF,TGTGCCAGCAGTTTGAGTTCTCAACTTCAGCCCCAGCATTTT
TRBV29-1,.,TRBJ2-7,.,CSGRQTPYEQYF,TGCAGCGGAAGACAGACCCCCTACGAGCAGTACTTC
TRBV19,TRBD2,TRBJ2-5,.,CASSIGGGKQETQYF,TGTGCCAGTAGTATTGGCGGGGGGAAACAAGAGACCCAGTACTTC
TRBV9,TRBD1,TRBJ1-2,.,CASSARDRGFYGYTF,TGTGCCAGCAGCGCCCGGGACAGAGGGTTCTATGGCTACACCTTC